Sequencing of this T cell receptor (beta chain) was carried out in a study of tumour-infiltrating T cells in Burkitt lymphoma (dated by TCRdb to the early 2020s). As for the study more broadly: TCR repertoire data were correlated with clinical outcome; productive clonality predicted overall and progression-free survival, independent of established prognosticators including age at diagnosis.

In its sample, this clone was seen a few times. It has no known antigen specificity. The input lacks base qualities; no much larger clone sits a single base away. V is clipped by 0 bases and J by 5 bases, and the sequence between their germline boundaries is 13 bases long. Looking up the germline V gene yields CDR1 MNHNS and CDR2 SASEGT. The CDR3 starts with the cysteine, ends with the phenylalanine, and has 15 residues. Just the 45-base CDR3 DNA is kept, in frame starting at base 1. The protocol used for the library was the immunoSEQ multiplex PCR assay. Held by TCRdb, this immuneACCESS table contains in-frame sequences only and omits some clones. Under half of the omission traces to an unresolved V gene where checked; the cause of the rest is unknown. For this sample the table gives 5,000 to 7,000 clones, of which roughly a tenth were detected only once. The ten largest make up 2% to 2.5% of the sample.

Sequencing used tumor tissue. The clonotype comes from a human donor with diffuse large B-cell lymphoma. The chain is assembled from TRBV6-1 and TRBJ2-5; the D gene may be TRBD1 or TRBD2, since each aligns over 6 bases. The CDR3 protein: CASSEARGVGETQYF. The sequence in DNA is TGTGCCAGCAGTGAAGCGAGGGGGGTTGGCGAGACCCAGTACTTC.